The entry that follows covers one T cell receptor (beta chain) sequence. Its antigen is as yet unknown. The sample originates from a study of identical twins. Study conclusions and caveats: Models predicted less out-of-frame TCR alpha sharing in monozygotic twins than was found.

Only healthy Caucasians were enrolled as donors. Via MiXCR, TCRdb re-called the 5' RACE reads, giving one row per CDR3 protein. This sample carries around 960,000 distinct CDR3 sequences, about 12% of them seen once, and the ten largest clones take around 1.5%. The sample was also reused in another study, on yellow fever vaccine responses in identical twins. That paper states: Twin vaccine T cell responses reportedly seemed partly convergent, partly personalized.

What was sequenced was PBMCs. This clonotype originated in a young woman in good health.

The CDR3 sequence is CASSLGQLLNTEAFF. The CDR3 bases are TGTGCCAGCAGCTTGGGGCAGCTTCTGAACACTGAAGCTTTCTTT. The chain links TRBV7-2 to TRBJ1-1; tentatively, D is TRBD1 (5 bases). Germline-derived CDR1 and CDR2 are SGHTA and FQGNSA. Trimming removed 3 bases from V and 0 bases from J, with 11 bases in between. The CDR3 consists of 15 residues.